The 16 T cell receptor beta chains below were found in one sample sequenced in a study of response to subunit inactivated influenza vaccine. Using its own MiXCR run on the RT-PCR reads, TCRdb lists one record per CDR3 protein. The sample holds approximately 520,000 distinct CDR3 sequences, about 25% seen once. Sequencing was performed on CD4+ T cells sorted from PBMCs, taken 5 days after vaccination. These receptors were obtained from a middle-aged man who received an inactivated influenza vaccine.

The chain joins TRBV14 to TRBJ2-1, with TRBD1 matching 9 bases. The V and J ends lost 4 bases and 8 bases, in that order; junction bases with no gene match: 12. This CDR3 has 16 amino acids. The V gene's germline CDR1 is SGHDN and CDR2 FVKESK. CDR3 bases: TGTGCCAGCAGCCGTCTCGGACAGGGGATGTTCCATGAGCAGTTCTTC. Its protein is CASSRLGQGMFHEQFF.

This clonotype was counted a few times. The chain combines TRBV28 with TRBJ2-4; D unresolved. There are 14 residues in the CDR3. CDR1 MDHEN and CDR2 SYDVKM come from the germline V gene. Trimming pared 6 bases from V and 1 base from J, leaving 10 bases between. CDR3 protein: CASRPTGAKNIQYF. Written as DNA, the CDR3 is TGTGCCAGCAGACCCACGGGTGCCAAAAACATTCAGTACTTC.

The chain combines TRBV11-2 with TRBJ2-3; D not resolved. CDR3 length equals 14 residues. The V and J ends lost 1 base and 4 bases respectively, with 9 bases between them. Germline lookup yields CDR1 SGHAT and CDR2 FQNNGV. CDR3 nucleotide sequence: TGTGCCAGCAGCTTAGGGCACACCGCAGATACGCAGTATTTT. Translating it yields CASSLGHTADTQYF.

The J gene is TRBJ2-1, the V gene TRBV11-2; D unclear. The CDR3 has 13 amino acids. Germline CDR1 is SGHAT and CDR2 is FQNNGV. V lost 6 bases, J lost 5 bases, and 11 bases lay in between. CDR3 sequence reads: CASSAGPNNEQFF. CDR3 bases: TGTGCCAGCAGTGCCGGGCCGAACAATGAGCAGTTCTTC.

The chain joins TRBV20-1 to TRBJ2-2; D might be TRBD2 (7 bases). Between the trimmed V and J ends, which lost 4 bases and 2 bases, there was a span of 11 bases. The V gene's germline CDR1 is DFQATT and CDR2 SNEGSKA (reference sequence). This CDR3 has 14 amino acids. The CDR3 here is CSATSGTNTGELFF. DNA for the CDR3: TGCAGTGCTACCAGCGGGACAAACACCGGGGAGCTGTTTTTT.

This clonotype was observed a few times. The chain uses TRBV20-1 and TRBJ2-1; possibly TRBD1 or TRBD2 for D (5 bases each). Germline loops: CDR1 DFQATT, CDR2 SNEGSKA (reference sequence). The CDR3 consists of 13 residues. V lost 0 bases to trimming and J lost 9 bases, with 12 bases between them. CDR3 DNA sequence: TGCAGTGCTAGAGAGGGGACGGTTGGTGAGCAGTTCTTC. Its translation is CSAREGTVGEQFF.

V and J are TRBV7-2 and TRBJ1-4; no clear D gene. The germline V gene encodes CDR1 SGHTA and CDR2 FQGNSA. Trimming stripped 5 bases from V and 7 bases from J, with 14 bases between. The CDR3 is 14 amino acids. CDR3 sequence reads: CASSVRVGGEKLFF. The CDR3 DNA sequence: TGTGCCAGCAGCGTGAGAGTCGGAGGTGAAAAACTGTTTTTT. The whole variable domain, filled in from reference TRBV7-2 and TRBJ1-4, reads GAGVSQSPSNKVTEKGKDVELRCDPISGHTALYWYRQSLGQGLEFLIYFQGNSAPDKSGLPSDRFSAERTGGSVSTLTIQRTQQEDSAVYLCASSVRVGGEKLFFGSGTQLSVL.

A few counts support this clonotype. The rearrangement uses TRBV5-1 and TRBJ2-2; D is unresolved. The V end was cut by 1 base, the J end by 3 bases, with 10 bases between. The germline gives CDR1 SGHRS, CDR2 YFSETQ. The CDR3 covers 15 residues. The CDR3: CASSLKHIDTGELFF. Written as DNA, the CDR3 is TGCGCCAGCAGCTTGAAACATATTGACACCGGGGAGCTGTTTTTT.

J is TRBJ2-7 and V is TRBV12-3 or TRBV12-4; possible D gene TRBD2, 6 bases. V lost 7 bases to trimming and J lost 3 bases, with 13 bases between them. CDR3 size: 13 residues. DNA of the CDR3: TGTGCCAGCACTTCAGCGGGCCTCTACGAGCAGTACTTC. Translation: CASTSAGLYEQYF.

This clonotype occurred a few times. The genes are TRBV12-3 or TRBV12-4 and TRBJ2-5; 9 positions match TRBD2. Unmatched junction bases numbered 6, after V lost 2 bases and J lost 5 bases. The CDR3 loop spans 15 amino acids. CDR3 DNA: TGTGCCAGCAGTTTATTGGCTAGCGGGGTCGAGACCCAGTACTTC. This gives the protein CASSLLASGVETQYF.

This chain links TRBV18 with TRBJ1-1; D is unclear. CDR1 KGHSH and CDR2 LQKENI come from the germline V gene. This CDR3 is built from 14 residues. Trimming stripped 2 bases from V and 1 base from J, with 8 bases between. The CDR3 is CASSPAMGNTEAFF. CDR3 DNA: TGTGCCAGCTCACCAGCCATGGGGAACACTGAAGCTTTCTTT.

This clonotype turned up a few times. The CDR3 loop reads CSVSGRARETQYF. CDR3 DNA: TGCAGCGTTAGCGGGAGGGCCCGAGAGACCCAGTACTTC. The rearrangement links TRBV29-1 to TRBJ2-5; the match to TRBD2 covers 10 bases. The CDR3 is made up of 13 amino acids. J gave up 4 bases and V 5 bases, and 4 bases lay outside the gene matches. Germline lookup yields CDR1 SQVTM and CDR2 ANQGSEA.

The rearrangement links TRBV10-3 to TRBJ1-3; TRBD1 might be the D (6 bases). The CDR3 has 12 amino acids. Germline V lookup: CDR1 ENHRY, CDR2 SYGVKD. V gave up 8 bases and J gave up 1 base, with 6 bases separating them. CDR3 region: CAIGTSGNTIYF. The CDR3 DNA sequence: TGTGCCATCGGGACATCTGGAAACACCATATATTTT.

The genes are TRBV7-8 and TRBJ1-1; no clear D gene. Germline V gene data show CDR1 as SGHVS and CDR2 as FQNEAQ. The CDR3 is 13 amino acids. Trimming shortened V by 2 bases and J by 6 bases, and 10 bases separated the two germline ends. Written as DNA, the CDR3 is TGTGCCAGCAGCTTACAGACGGCCTCTGAAGCTTTCTTT. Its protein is CASSLQTASEAFF.

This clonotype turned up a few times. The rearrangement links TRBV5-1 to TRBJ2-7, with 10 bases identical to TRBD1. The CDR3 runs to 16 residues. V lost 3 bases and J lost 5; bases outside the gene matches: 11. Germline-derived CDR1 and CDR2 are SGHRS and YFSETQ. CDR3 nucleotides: TGCGCCAGCAGCTCCATGGGGACAGGGGTTGTCCACGAGCAGTACTTC. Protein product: CASSSMGTGVVHEQYF.

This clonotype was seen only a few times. This CDR3 reads CASSPPPQKETQYF. The CDR3 DNA reads as TGTGCCAGCAGCCCCCCGCCCCAGAAAGAGACCCAGTACTTC. This chain uses TRBV7-2 with TRBJ2-5; D unresolved. Germline V gives CDR1 SGHTA, CDR2 FQGNSA. This CDR3 comprises 14 residues. With 5 bases removed from V and 3 bases from J, the gap between germline ends came to 13 bases.